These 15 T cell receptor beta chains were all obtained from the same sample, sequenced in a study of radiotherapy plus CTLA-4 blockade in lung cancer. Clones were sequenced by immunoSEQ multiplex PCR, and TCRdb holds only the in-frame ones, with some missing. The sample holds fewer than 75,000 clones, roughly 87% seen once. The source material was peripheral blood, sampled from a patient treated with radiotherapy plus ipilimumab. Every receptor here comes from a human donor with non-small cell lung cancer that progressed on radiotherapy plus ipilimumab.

This CDR3 reads CASSLGGLSGGYTF. CDR3 sequence (DNA): TGTGCCAGCAGTTTGGGCGGACTTTCAGGTGGCTACACCTTC. The chain employs TRBV28 and TRBJ1-2; D remains ambiguous. The CDR3 runs 14 residues. Per germline, CDR1 MDHEN and CDR2 SYDVKM. The V end lost 3 bases, the J end lost 7 bases, and 15 bases lay between the germline ends.

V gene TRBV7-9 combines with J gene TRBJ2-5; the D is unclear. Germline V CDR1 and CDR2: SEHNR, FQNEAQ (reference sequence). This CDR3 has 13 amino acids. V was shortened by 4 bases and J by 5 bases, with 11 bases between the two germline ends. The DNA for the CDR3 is TGTGCCAGCAGCTCTAGGGTCAGGGAGACCCAGTACTTC. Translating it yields CASSSRVRETQYF.

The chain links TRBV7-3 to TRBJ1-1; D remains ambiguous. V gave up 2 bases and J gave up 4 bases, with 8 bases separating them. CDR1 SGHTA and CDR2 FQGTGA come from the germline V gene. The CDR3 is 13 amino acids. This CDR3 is CASSLPGSTEAFF. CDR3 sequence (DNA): TGTGCCAGCAGCTTACCGGGGAGCACTGAAGCTTTCTTT.

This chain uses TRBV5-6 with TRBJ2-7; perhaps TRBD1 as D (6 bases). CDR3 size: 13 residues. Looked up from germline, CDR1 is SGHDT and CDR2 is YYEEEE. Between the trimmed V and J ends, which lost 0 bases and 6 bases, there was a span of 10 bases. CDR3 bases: TGTGCCAGCAGCTTGGTCGGCAGGGGCGAGCAGTACGTC. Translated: CASSLVGRGEQYV.

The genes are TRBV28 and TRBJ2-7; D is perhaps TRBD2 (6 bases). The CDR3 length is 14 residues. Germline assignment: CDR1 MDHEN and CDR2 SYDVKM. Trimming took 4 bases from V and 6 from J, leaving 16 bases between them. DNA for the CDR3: TGTGCCAGCAGTTCGTCGGAACGGGGAGGCGAGCAGTACGTC. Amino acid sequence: CASSSSERGGEQYV.

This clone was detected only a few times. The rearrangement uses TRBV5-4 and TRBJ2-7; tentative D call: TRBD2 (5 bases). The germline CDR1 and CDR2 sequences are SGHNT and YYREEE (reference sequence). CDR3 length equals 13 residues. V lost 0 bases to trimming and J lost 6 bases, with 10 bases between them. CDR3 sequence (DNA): TGTGCCAGCAGCTTGGTGGGGAGAAGCGAGCAGTACGTC. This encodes CASSLVGRSEQYV.

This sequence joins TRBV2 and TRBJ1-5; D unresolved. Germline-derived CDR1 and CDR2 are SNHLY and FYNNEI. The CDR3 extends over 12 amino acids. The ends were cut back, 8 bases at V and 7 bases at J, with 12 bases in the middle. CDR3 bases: TGTGCCAGCGGATCCGGTAGACAGCCCCAGCATTTT. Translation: CASGSGRQPQHF.

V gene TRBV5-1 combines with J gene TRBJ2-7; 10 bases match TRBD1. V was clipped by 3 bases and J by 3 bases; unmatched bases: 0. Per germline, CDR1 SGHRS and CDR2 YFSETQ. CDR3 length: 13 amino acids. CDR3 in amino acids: CASSWTGGYEQYF. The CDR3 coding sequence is TGCGCCAGCAGCTGGACAGGGGGCTACGAGCAGTACTTC.

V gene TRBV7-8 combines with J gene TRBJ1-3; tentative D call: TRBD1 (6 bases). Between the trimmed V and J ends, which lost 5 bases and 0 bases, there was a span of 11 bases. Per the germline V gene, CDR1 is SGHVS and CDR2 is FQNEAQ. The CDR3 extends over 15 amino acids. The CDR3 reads CASSHRVGSGNTIYF. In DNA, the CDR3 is TGTGCCAGCAGCCACAGGGTGGGCTCTGGAAACACCATATATTTT.

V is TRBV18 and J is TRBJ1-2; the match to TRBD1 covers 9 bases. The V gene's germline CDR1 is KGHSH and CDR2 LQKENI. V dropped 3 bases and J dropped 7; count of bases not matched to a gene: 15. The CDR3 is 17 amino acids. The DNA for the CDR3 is TGTGCCAGCTCACCGACGATCGGGACAGGGTCGAGTCTTGGCTACACCTTC. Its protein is CASSPTIGTGSSLGYTF. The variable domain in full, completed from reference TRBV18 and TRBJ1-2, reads NAGVMQNPRHLVRRRGQEARLRCSPMKGHSHVYWYRQLPEEGLKFMVYLQKENIIDESGMPKERFSAEFPKEGPSILRIQQVVRGDSAAYFCASSPTIGTGSSLGYTFGSGTRLTVV.

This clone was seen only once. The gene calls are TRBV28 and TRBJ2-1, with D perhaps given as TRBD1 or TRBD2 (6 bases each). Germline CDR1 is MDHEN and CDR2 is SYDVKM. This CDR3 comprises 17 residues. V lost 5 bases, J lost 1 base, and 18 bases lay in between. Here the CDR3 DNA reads TGTGCCAGCAGTCTGGGGAAAGGGGGGACTTCCTACAATGAGCAGTTCTTC. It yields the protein CASSLGKGGTSYNEQFF.

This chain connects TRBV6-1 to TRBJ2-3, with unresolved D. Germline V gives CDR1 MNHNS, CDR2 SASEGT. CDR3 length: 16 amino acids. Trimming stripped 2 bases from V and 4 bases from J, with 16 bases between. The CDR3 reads CASSEPGPIIADTQYF. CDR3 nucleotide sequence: TGTGCCAGCAGTGAACCCGGACCGATAATCGCAGATACGCAGTATTTT.

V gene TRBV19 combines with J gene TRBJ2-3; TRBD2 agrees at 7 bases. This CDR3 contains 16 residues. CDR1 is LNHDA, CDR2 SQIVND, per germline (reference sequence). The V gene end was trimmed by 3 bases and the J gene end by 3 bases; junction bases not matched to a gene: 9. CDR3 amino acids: CASSIFAGRSTDTQYF. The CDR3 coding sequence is TGTGCCAGTAGTATCTTCGCCGGGAGGAGTACAGATACGCAGTATTTT.

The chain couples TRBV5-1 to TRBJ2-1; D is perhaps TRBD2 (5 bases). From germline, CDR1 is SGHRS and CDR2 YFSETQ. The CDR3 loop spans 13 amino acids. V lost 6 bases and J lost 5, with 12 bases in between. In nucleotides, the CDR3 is TGCGCCAGCACCCTCAGCGGACACAATGAGCAGTTCTTC. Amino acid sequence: CASTLSGHNEQFF.

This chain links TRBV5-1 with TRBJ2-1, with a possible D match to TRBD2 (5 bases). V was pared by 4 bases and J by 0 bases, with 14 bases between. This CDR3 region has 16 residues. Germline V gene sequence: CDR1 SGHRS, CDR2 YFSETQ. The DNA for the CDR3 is TGCGCCAGCAGCCTGTTGGGTCGGGACTCCTACAATGAGCAGTTCTTC. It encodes CASSLLGRDSYNEQFF.